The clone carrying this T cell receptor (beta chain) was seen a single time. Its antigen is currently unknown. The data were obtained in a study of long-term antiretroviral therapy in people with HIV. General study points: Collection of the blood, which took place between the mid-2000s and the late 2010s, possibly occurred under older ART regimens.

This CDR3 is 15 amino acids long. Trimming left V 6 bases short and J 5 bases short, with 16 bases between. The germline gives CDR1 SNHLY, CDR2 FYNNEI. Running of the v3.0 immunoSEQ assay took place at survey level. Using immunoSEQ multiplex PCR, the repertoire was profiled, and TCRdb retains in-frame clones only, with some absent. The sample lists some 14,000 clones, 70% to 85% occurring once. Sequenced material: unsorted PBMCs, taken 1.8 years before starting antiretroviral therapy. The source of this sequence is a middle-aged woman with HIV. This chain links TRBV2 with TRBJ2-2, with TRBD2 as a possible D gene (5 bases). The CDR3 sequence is CASSGLSDVTGELFF. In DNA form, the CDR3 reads TGTGCCAGCAGCGGACTTTCTGACGTTACCGGGGAGCTGTTTTTT.